The T cell receptor (beta chain) described here comes from a study of glioma-infiltrating T cells after dendritic cell vaccination. The study's findings and limits: Complete blood and tumor specimen sets were limited to few patients.

With regard to this clone: What it recognizes is unknown.

The immunoSEQ assay amplified TCRB CDR3 from up to about 2 ug DNA. Profiled with immunoSEQ multiplex PCR; TCRdb holds only in-frame clones, not every one. The profile shows roughly 98,000 clones, approximately 90% of them singletons. Germline CDR1 is MDHEN and CDR2 is SYDVKM. The CDR3 has 15 residues. Trimming took 5 bases from V and 2 from J, leaving 13 bases between them. The sequences come from blood, collected before dendritic cell vaccination. This TCR derives from a human donor with glioblastoma. This rearrangement joins TRBV28 to TRBJ1-5, with D perhaps TRBD1 (6 bases). CDR3 DNA: TGTGCCAGCAGTCCCCAGGGGATGGGCAATCAGCCCCAGCATTTT. Amino acids: CASSPQGMGNQPQHF.